The table lists the clone carrying this TCR beta chain with a few counts. These data belong to a study of beta chain features in type 1 diabetes. Study at large: Sorted cells examined across all samples numbered some 98 million.

The CDR3 loop spans 13 amino acids. The ends lost 10 bases at V and 3 bases at J; junction bases unmatched: 8. Germline V gene sequence: CDR1 MDHEN, CDR2 SYDVKM. Every bit of the isolated RNA underwent reverse transcription, so sequencing read expressed TCRB transcripts. Assay used: immunoSEQ multiplex PCR; TCRdb lists only in-frame clones, some missing. Among a few hundred thousand clones listed, 30% were seen once. CD45RO/CCR7/CD25/CD127/CD95/CD27 staining was used to isolate CD4+ naive, central memory, regulatory and stem cell-like memory cells by sorting. Specimen: naive CD4+ T cells from blood. The chain is built from TRBV28 and TRBJ1-1, with 7 positions matching TRBD1. The TCR comes from a man aged 18-30 years in good health. CDR3: CATRTGTDTEAFF. The CDR3 DNA reads TGTGCCACCCGGACTGGGACAGACACTGAAGCTTTCTTT.